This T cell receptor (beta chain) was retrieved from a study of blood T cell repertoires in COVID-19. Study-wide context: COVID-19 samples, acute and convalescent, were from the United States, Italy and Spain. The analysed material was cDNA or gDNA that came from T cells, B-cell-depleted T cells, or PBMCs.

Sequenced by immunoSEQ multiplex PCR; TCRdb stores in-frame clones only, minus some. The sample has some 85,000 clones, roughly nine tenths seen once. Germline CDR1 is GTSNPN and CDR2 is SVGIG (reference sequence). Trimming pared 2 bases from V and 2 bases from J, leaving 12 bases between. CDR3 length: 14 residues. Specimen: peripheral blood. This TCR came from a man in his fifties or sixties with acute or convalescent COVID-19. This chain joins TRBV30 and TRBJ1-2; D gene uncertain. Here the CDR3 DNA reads TGTGCCTGGAGTCGGGATGGAAGAAACTATGGCTACACCTTC. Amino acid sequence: CAWSRDGRNYGYTF.